The rows below give T cell receptor beta chains drawn from one sample of a study of T-cell reconstitution after alpha-beta-depleted transplantation in children. TCRdb re-derived calls from the PCR reads in MiXCR, one entry per CDR3 protein. The repertoire has approximately 130,000 distinct CDR3 sequences, approximately 8.7% of them found once; the top ten carry under 30%. The starting material was PBMCs, mostly from graft donor cells, obtained 180 days after TCRalphabeta/CD19-depleted stem cell transplant. The receptors were sampled from a girl in the first two years of life who had a stem cell transplant for combined immunodeficiency, so the T cells may come from the graft donor. Each CDR3 is given without its conserved first and last residue. The D gene is left open where the match is weak.

j_call v_call d_call cdr3_aa
TRBJ2-5 TRBV10-3 TRBD2 AIRDHTSGETQY
TRBJ2-3 TRBV5-1 NA ASSLSPVGGTDTQY
TRBJ2-7 TRBV20-1 TRBD2 SATPGTRDYEQY
TRBJ2-2 TRBV5-6 NA ASSPYTGSGELF
TRBJ2-7 TRBV29-1 NA SVESWQGGYEQY
TRBJ2-3 TRBV29-1 TRBD2 SVQLAGGTDTQY
TRBJ1-3 TRBV29-1 NA SVEDSFSGNTIY
TRBJ2-1 TRBV18 NA ASSPRDGVTYNEQF
TRBJ2-1 TRBV12-3/TRBV12-4 NA ASSLGPGLEQF
TRBJ2-7 TRBV12-5 NA ASGLECEQY
TRBJ2-1 TRBV7-9 NA ASSFLGRRDNEQF
TRBJ1-4 TRBV20-1 NA SALEAEKLF
TRBJ2-2 TRBV12-3/TRBV12-4 NA ASSLREGAGELF
TRBJ2-7 TRBV29-1 TRBD1 SVVRDRSSYEQY
TRBJ1-6 TRBV5-1 NA ASSWRSSYNSPLH
TRBJ1-5 TRBV12-3/TRBV12-4 NA ASSPGPRWPQH